This TCR beta chain was sequenced during a study of blood T cell repertoires in COVID-19. Turning to the study itself: Samples came from the United States, Italy and Spain, spanning acute and convalescent COVID-19. The analysed material was cDNA or gDNA that came from T cells, B-cell-depleted T cells, or PBMCs.

Original data processing: The assay estimated nucleated cells by amplifying reference gene primers. Produced via immunoSEQ multiplex PCR; TCRdb's table is partial and in-frame only. V, J and clone size are taken as reported in that table, and D and trimming were inferred from the DNA itself. The data contain 25,000 to 35,000 clones, around 92% of them seen just once; the ten biggest clones take up under 2.5%. The V gene lost 2 bases and the J gene lost 4 bases, with 23 bases spanning the gap. Germline CDR1 SGHDN, CDR2 FVKESK. CDR3 length equals 18 residues. Sequencing was performed on peripheral blood. The receptor was derived from a man aged 45-60 years with active COVID-19. This sequence joins TRBV14 and TRBJ1-1, with a tentative D call TRBD1 (5 bases). CDR3 DNA: TGTGCCAGCAGCCAAAAGCCCCTTGGCAGGGACTTTGTCACTGAAGCTTTCTTT. This sequence encodes CASSQKPLGRDFVTEAFF.